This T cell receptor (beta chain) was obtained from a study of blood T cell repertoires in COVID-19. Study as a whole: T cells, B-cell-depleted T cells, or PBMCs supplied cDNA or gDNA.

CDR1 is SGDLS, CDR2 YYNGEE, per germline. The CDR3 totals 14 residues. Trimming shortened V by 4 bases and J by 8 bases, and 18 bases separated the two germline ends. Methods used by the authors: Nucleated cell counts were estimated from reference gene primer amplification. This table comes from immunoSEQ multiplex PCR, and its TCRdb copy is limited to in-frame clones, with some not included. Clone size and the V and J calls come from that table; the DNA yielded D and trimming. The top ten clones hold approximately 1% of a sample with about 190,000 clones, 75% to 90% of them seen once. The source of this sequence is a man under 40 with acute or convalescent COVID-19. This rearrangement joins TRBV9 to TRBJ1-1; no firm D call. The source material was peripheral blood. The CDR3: CASSPTSFGPEAFF. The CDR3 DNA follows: TGTGCCAGCAGCCCCACGTCCTTCGGTCCGGAAGCTTTCTTT.